The rows below give T cell receptor beta chains drawn from one sample of a study of PD-1 blockade in classical Hodgkin lymphoma. This table comes from immunoSEQ multiplex PCR, and its TCRdb copy is limited to in-frame clones, with some not included. The sample lists 25,000 to 35,000 clones, approximately 67% occurring once. Material: peripheral blood mononuclear cells (PBMCs), obtained before the fourth cycle of nivolumab. These receptors all come from a human donor with classical Hodgkin lymphoma. Each CDR3 is given with its conserved first and last residue. Fields, in order: clone size, J gene, V gene, D gene, CDR3 DNA, CDR3 protein. The D gene is left open where the match is weak. The size field is filled for only some rows; it gives once, few, many or a size class.

few,TRBJ1-4,TRBV13,-,TGTGCCAGCAGGGAGGTTAGCGGTGAAAAACTGTTTTTT,CASREVSGEKLFF
few,TRBJ1-4,TRBV28,-,TGTGCCAGCAGTAACCCAATCTTGGCGAGGGCCAATTACGAAAAACTGTTTTTT,CASSNPILARANYEKLFF
-,TRBJ1-1,TRBV2,TRBD1,TGTGCCAGCAGTGAGCCGGGACAGAATGTCAACACTGAAGCTTTCTTT,CASSEPGQNVNTEAFF
few,TRBJ2-2,TRBV10-3,TRBD2,TGTGCCATCAGTGATTCGGGGGGTACCACCGGGGAGCTGTTTTTT,CAISDSGGTTGELFF
-,TRBJ2-7,TRBV5-7,-,TGTGCCAGCAGCTTAGACGCCCCCCACGAGCAGTACTTC,CASSLDAPHEQYF
-,TRBJ2-2,TRBV7-7,-,TGTGCTAGCAGCTTAGGACAGAACACCGGGGAGCTGTTTTTT,CASSLGQNTGELFF
-,TRBJ2-7,TRBV11-2,-,TGTGCCAGCAGCTTAGGGGGGAATGCCTACGAGCAGTACTTC,CASSLGGNAYEQYF
-,TRBJ1-1,TRBV30,-,TGTGCCTGGAGTCGGGCTGAAGCTTTCTTT,CAWSRAEAFF
-,TRBJ2-7,TRBV6-6,-,TGTGCCAGCAGTCTCGGGCCTTTCTACGAGCAGTACTTC,CASSLGPFYEQYF
few,TRBJ1-5,TRBV9,-,TGTGCCAGCAGCATTGAGAGCAATCAGCCCCAGCATTTT,CASSIESNQPQHF
-,TRBJ2-7,TRBV7-2,TRBD2,TGTGCCAGCAGCAGCCCCGAGGCACTAGCGGGGGGCTACGAGCAGTACTTC,CASSSPEALAGGYEQYF
-,TRBJ1-2,TRBV7-2,-,TGTGCCAGCACCCTCCAAGCCCGCTATGGCTACACCTTC,CASTLQARYGYTF
-,TRBJ1-6,TRBV30,-,TGTGCCTGGAGAAGGATAGGGGATAATTCACCCCTCCACTTT,CAWRRIGDNSPLHF
-,TRBJ2-7,TRBV29-1,-,TGCAGCGTCTTAGGTGAAGTTGTAAGGTACGAGCAGTACTTC,CSVLGEVVRYEQYF
-,TRBJ1-2,TRBV9,-,TGTGCCAGCAGCCCCCGACAGGCCGACTATGGCTACACCTTC,CASSPRQADYGYTF
-,TRBJ2-7,TRBV27,-,TGTGCCAGCAGGAATCTGCAGGGGGGCTACGAGCAGTACTTC,CASRNLQGGYEQYF
-,TRBJ1-6,TRBV5-6,-,TGTGCCAGCAGCCCTCCGGGAAACAGGGCTAGCTCCTATAATTCACCCCTCCACTTT,CASSPPGNRASSYNSPLHF
-,TRBJ1-1,TRBV6-5,-,TGTGCCAGCAGTCACCGGGGGAGGGGTCTTGAAGCTTTCTTT,CASSHRGRGLEAFF
-,TRBJ2-5,TRBV4-2,-,TGTGCCAGCAGCCAAGATAGGGGGGCGGGTCAAGAGACCCAGTACTTC,CASSQDRGAGQETQYF
few,TRBJ2-7,TRBV5-1,TRBD1,TGCGCCAGCAGCTTGGCTCTTCAGGGACAGGGAATCTACGAGCAGTACTTC,CASSLALQGQGIYEQYF
-,TRBJ2-1,TRBV27,-,TGTGCCAGCAAGGATCTAGGGGGTAGAGCCTACAATGAGCAGTTCTTC,CASKDLGGRAYNEQFF
few,TRBJ2-1,TRBV15,-,TGTGCCACCAGCCGATTAGCGGAGCAGTTCTTC,CATSRLAEQFF
-,TRBJ1-2,TRBV13,-,TGTGCCAGCAGCCCGCGCCGGGACGCCCGGGACAATGGCTACACCTTC,CASSPRRDARDNGYTF
-,TRBJ2-6,TRBV4-3,-,TGCGCCAGCAGCCCCTCACCAAGCTCTGGGGCCAACGTCCTGACTTTC,CASSPSPSSGANVLTF
-,TRBJ2-3,TRBV19,TRBD2,TGTGCCAGTTCTCTAGCGGGGAGGAGCACAGATACGCAGTATTTT,CASSLAGRSTDTQYF
-,TRBJ2-1,TRBV7-2,-,TGTGCCAGCAGCTTAGCATCTGTTTTCGATGAGCAGTTCTTC,CASSLASVFDEQFF
-,TRBJ1-4,TRBV4-2,TRBD1,TGTGCCAGCAGCCGCCTACAGGGACAGGGGGCTGAAAAACTGTTTTTT,CASSRLQGQGAEKLFF
-,TRBJ2-1,TRBV4-2,TRBD2,TGTGCCAGCAGCCAAGTTGAGGGAGGGCCCAGTGAGCAGTTCTTC,CASSQVEGGPSEQFF
-,TRBJ2-7,TRBV5-6,TRBD1,TGTGCCAGCAGCTCCGGGACAGGGCATTTCTCCGAGCAGTACTTC,CASSSGTGHFSEQYF
-,TRBJ1-2,TRBV23-1,-,TGCGCCAGCACCGCCATTCGTTCAGGGTCAAAATATGGCTACACCTTC,CASTAIRSGSKYGYTF
-,TRBJ1-5,TRBV21-1,-,TGTGCCAGCAAGCAAGGGGCCCGTAGCAATCAGCCCCAGCATTTT,CASKQGARSNQPQHF
-,TRBJ2-7,TRBV6-5,TRBD2,TGTGCCAGCAGTTTAAGGTCCCAGCGGGGGGCCTACGAGCAGTACTTC,CASSLRSQRGAYEQYF
-,TRBJ1-1,TRBV18,-,TGTGCCAGCTCACCAATGGACAGAAAAGCTTTCTTT,CASSPMDRKAFF
-,TRBJ1-5,TRBV6-1,TRBD1,TGTGCCAGCAGTGCGGACAGGGGTCAGAGGAGCAATCAGCCCCAGCATTTT,CASSADRGQRSNQPQHF
-,TRBJ2-2,TRBV30,TRBD2,TGTGCCTGGAGTGTACAGCGGGGCTCAAACACCGGGGAGCTGTTTTTT,CAWSVQRGSNTGELFF
-,TRBJ1-2,TRBV6-5,-,TGTGCCAGCACCCTGGGGGGCGTAAACTATGGCTACACCTTC,CASTLGGVNYGYTF
-,TRBJ2-3,TRBV7-9,-,TGTGCCAGCAGGTACCGGGGGAGGTCCACAGATACGCAGTATTTT,CASRYRGRSTDTQYF
few,TRBJ2-1,TRBV7-2,TRBD2,TGTGCCAGCAGCTCTATAGCGGGGGCCCGCAATGAGCAGTTCTTC,CASSSIAGARNEQFF
once,TRBJ2-1,TRBV28,TRBD1,TGTGCCACCGAGAAGGGGACAGGGGTGTACAATGAGCAGTTCTTC,CATEKGTGVYNEQFF
once,TRBJ2-3,TRBV7-9,TRBD2,TGTGCCAGCAGCTTATCTGCTAGCGGGAGAGCAGATACGCAGTATTTT,CASSLSASGRADTQYF
-,TRBJ2-5,TRBV29-1,TRBD1,TGCAGCGCCGAAAGGACAGGGGGCCTGGAGACCCAGTACTTC,CSAERTGGLETQYF
-,TRBJ1-4,TRBV9,-,TGTGCCAGCAGCTTTAGAGGGATGGGTGAAAAACTGTTTTTT,CASSFRGMGEKLFF
-,TRBJ1-4,TRBV6-6,-,TGTGCCAGCAGTTACCTGGGGGAAGTTAGCGAAAAACTGTTTTTT,CASSYLGEVSEKLFF
-,TRBJ1-5,TRBV19,-,TGTGCCAGTAGTGGCGTCACAGGGCCTCTGCATTTT,CASSGVTGPLHF
-,TRBJ2-5,TRBV10-3,TRBD1,TGTGCCATCAGTGAGAGCGACAGGGGAGGTTGGGAGACCCAGTACTTC,CAISESDRGGWETQYF
-,TRBJ2-6,TRBV9,-,TGTGCCAGCAGCGCCGCGGCGCTAGGGGCCAACGTCCTGACTTTC,CASSAAALGANVLTF
once,TRBJ2-7,TRBV7-9,TRBD1,TGTGCCAGCAGCGGACCGGGACAGGGGTCCTACGAGCAGTACTTC,CASSGPGQGSYEQYF
medium-sized,TRBJ2-1,TRBV6-1,TRBD2,TGTGCCACCCGACTCGGGACTAGCGGCGATGAGCAGTTCTTC,CATRLGTSGDEQFF
-,TRBJ1-4,TRBV25-1,-,TGTGCCAGCAGTATGGGAGTCGGGACAACTAATGAAAAACTGTTTTTT,CASSMGVGTTNEKLFF
-,TRBJ1-2,TRBV10-3,TRBD1,TGTGCCATCAGATCTTATACCGGGACAGGGAATGGCTACACCTTC,CAIRSYTGTGNGYTF
-,TRBJ2-3,TRBV7-9,-,TGTGCCAGCAGCTTCGAGGGATCCCCCACAGATACGCAGTATTTT,CASSFEGSPTDTQYF